This T cell receptor (beta chain) originates from a study of cytomegalovirus exposure and HLA in healthy donors. Study-level results: A few CMV-associated chains were confirmed in vitro to be specific for CMV antigens. Researchers reported from a later analysis that most CMV-associated TCR beta chains appeared HLA-restricted.

This CDR3 is 14 amino acids long. Germline CDR1 is SGHTA and CDR2 is FQGNSA. Trimming took 5 bases from V and 6 from J, leaving 16 bases between them. To note about this clone: What it recognizes is unknown.

The PCR had 60 Vbeta and 13 Jbeta primers. Data came from immunoSEQ multiplex PCR; TCRdb stores just in-frame clones and leaves some out. The profile covers roughly 160,000 clones, with under 85% appearing a single time and 1.6% taken by the ten largest. Sequencing was done on a sample of PBMCs. This chain uses TRBV7-2 with TRBJ2-5; D perhaps matches TRBD2 (6 bases). The clonotype was recovered from a young woman in good health and CMV-seronegative. The CDR3 DNA reads TGTGCCAGCAGCCGACCGGGGGAGGTCAAGACCCAGTACTTC. Translation gives CASSRPGEVKTQYF.